One T cell receptor beta chain is described in this entry. What it binds is unknown. An amount of RNA that ranged from roughly 0.45 to 1 ug was reverse transcribed with random hexamers. The authors amplified TCR beta CDR3 across 54 Vbeta and 13 Jbeta using immunoSEQ multiplex PCR. TCRdb re-analysed the immunoSEQ multiplex PCR reads in MiXCR, keeping a single row per CDR3 protein. This table holds about 47,000 distinct CDR3 sequences, more than 85% found once. Sequencing of TCR beta was performed on blood CD8+ T cells and on blood CD4+ T cells. It was negative isolation that provided the CD8+ and CD4+ T cells, whereas TEMRA cells were enriched by FACS. Germline CDR1 GTSNPN, CDR2 SVGIG (reference sequence). CDR3 length equals 17 residues. The V segment lost 2 bases and the J segment 7 bases; nucleotides outside the gene matches: 12. This record belongs to a study of CD8 T cells in Susac syndrome. Overall study results and limits: TCR sequencing and HLA analysis covered a relatively small number of individuals.

Sequenced: CD8+ T cells from PBMCs. The chain carries TRBV30 and TRBJ2-1; 12 nucleotides match TRBD2. The sequence was obtained from a human donor in good health. CDR3 coding DNA: TGTGCCTGGAGTTTGCTAGCGGGAGGGCCCAGGGGGAATGAGCAGTTCTTC. Translated, it gives CAWSLLAGGPRGNEQFF.